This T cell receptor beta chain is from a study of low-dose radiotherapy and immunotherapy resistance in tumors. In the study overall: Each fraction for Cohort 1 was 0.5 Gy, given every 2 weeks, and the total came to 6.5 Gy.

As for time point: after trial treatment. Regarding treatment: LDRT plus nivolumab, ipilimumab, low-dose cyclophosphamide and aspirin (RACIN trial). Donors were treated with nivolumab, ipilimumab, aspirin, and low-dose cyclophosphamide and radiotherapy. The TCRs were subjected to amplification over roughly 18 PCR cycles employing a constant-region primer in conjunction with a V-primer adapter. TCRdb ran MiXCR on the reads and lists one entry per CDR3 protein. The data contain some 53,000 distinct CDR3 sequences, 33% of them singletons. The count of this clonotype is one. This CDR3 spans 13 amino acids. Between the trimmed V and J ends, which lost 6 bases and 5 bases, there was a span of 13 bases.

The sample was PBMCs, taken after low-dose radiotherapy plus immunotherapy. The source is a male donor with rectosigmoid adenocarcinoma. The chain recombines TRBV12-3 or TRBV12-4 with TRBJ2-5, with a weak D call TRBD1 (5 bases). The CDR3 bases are TGTGCCAGCAGCCGACAGCGTTTCGAGACCCAGTACTTC. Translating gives CASSRQRFETQYF.